Shown below are 5 T cell receptor beta chains from a single sample sequenced in a study of blood T cell repertoires in COVID-19. Profiling relied on immunoSEQ multiplex PCR, and the TCRdb table lists in-frame clones only, not all of them. The data show a few hundred thousand clones, with nearly 90% seen just once and around 10% held by the top ten. The sequenced sample consisted of peripheral blood. The source of these receptors is a woman in her thirties with COVID-19, enrolled during active disease.

The chain joins TRBV6-1 to TRBJ2-5; D not certain. CDR3 length: 14 amino acids. The germline gives CDR1 MNHNS, CDR2 SASEGT. V lost 0 bases, J lost 0 bases, and 5 bases lay in between. The CDR3 reads CASSEAEYQETQYF. Here the CDR3 DNA reads TGTGCCAGCAGTGAAGCAGAGTACCAAGAGACCCAGTACTTC.

This chain connects TRBV5-3 to TRBJ1-1; TRBD1 matches at 7 bases. TRBV5-3 is treated as an ORF (open reading frame) with a function not yet certain. The CDR3 spans 16 residues. After removal of 0 bases from V and 2 bases from J, the junction contained 7 bases not matched to a gene. The CDR3 spells CARSLDGDSRNTEAFF. CDR3 coding DNA: TGTGCCAGAAGCTTGGACGGGGACAGCCGTAACACTGAAGCTTTCTTT.

This clone was counted between two and nine times. The chain employs TRBV3-1 (or the pseudogene TRBV3-2) and TRBJ1-2; D perhaps matches TRBD1 (5 bases). The CDR3 spans 15 residues. Looked up from germline, CDR1 is LGHDT and CDR2 is YNNKEL (reference sequence). V was pared by 0 bases and J by 6 bases, with 14 bases between. The CDR3 DNA reads as TGTGCCAGCAGCCAAGATTGGGGGGTTCGTGATGGCTACACCTTC. It yields the protein CASSQDWGVRDGYTF.

This chain uses TRBV6-5 with TRBJ1-2; unclear D gene. The germline V gene has CDR1 MNHEY and CDR2 SVGAGI. CDR3 length: 14 residues. Trimming pared 0 bases from V and 7 bases from J, leaving 12 bases between. The CDR3 reads CASSYSEGNGGYTF. The CDR3 nucleotides are TGTGCCAGCAGTTACTCTGAGGGAAACGGTGGCTACACCTTC.

The sample holds many counts of this clone. The gene calls are TRBV5-4 and TRBJ1-2; 7 nucleotides match TRBD1. Looked up from germline, CDR1 is SGHNT and CDR2 is YYREEE (reference sequence). CDR3 length: 17 residues. The V gene end was trimmed by 0 bases and the J gene end by 7 bases; junction bases not matched to a gene: 15. CDR3: CASSLDNQRQGVGGYTF. In DNA form, the CDR3 reads TGTGCCAGCAGCTTGGATAACCAAAGGCAGGGGGTCGGTGGCTACACCTTC.